These 17 T cell receptor beta chains share one sample of origin, sequenced in a study of cytomegalovirus exposure and HLA in healthy donors. The primer mix had 60 Vbeta and 13 Jbeta primers. TCRdb's copy holds only in-frame clones and misses some; the assay was immunoSEQ multiplex PCR. The profile shows more than 110,000 clones, over 75% of them singletons. Sequenced material: PBMCs. These receptors came from a man aged 30-40 years in good health and CMV-seronegative.

The gene calls are TRBV5-4 and TRBJ2-5; D may be TRBD1 (6 bases). Germline-derived CDR1 and CDR2 are SGHNT and YYREEE (reference sequence). V lost 2 bases and J lost 2, with 10 bases in between. The CDR3 contains 14 residues. The CDR3 coding sequence is TGTGCCAGCAGCTTTGGACAGTTTCAAGAGACCCAGTACTTC. It encodes CASSFGQFQETQYF.

This clone was detected only a few times. This chain uses TRBV4-1 with TRBJ1-5; 11 bases agree with TRBD1. Germline-derived CDR1 and CDR2 are MGHRA and YSYEKL. This CDR3 region has 15 residues. Trimming took 4 bases from V and 4 from J; bases not matched to a gene: 3. For the CDR3, the DNA is TGCGCCAGCAGCCCGGGACAGGGGGGGAATCAGCCCCAGCATTTT. Its translation: CASSPGQGGNQPQHF.

The rearrangement uses TRBV28 and TRBJ2-7; TRBD2 agrees at 13 bases. Trimming at V came to 5 bases and at J to 7 bases, leaving 8 bases not matched to a gene. Germline assignment: CDR1 MDHEN and CDR2 SYDVKM. CDR3 length: 15 residues. The chain's CDR3 is CASSRRLAGGMEQYF. CDR3 coding DNA: TGTGCCAGCAGTCGCCGACTAGCGGGAGGAATGGAGCAGTACTTC.

V gene TRBV19 combines with J gene TRBJ1-1; 9 nucleotides agree with TRBD1. This CDR3 comprises 16 residues. The V segment lost 5 bases and the J segment 2 bases; nucleotides outside the gene matches: 9. Germline lookup yields CDR1 LNHDA and CDR2 SQIVND (reference sequence). CDR3 in amino acids: CASSPGTGRFNTEAFF. In DNA form, the CDR3 reads TGTGCCAGTAGTCCTGGGACAGGGAGGTTTAACACTGAAGCTTTCTTT.

This chain's CDR3 is CASSQEGGAGWVYGYTF. As DNA, the CDR3 is TGTGCCAGCAGCCAAGAGGGTGGGGCGGGGTGGGTCTATGGCTACACCTTC. The V and J genes are TRBV4-2 and TRBJ1-2, with D maybe TRBD1 (5 bases). Germline lookup yields CDR1 LGHNA and CDR2 YNFKEQ. V was trimmed by 0 bases and J by 4 bases, leaving 18 bases between them. The CDR3 consists of 17 residues.

The rearrangement links TRBV6-5 to TRBJ1-2; D possibly corresponds to TRBD1 (5 bases). CDR3 size: 13 residues. Germline CDR1 reads MNHEY; CDR2 reads SVGAGI. The V end lost 6 bases, the J end lost 8 bases, and 16 bases lay between the germline ends. CDR3 nucleotides: TGTGCCAGCAGCGACAGCCTTTTAGTAGGCTACACCTTC. It yields the protein CASSDSLLVGYTF.

The chain combines TRBV30 with TRBJ2-3, with TRBD2 identical over 14 bases. The V gene end was trimmed by 0 bases and the J gene end by 2 bases; junction bases not matched to a gene: 22. The CDR3 is made up of 23 amino acids. CDR1 is GTSNPN and CDR2 is SVGIG in the germline V gene (reference sequence). CDR3 coding DNA: TGTGCCTGGAGTGTAAGGCTGGCCGGACTGGGACTAGCGGGGGAAAAAACCACAGATACGCAGTATTTT. It is translated as CAWSVRLAGLGLAGEKTTDTQYF.

The chain employs TRBV4-1 and TRBJ1-6; the D is unclear. The CDR3 runs to 17 residues. In germline, CDR1 is MGHRA, CDR2 YSYEKL. V was trimmed by 0 bases and J by 9 bases, leaving 18 bases between them. The CDR3 is CASSQESTAEGTSPLHF. The CDR3, as DNA: TGCGCCAGCAGCCAAGAGAGCACAGCGGAGGGAACTTCACCCCTCCACTTT.

V gene TRBV6-5 combines with J gene TRBJ2-1, with TRBD1 matching over 7 bases. The trim removed 0 bases at V and 5 bases at J, leaving 4 bases unmatched. This CDR3 spans 15 amino acids. Germline assignment: CDR1 MNHEY and CDR2 SVGAGI. The CDR3 nucleotides are TGTGCCAGCAGTTACTCACAGGGGCCTAACAATGAGCAGTTCTTC. Its translation is CASSYSQGPNNEQFF.

The gene calls are TRBV7-3 and TRBJ2-2, with 7 nucleotides matching TRBD2. There are 13 residues in the CDR3. Germline CDR1 is SGHTA and CDR2 is FQGTGA. J lost 5 bases, V lost 5 bases, and 2 bases had no gene match. CDR3 in amino acids: CASSLGGTGELFF. The CDR3 coding sequence is TGTGCCAGCAGCCTCGGGGGGACCGGGGAGCTGTTTTTT.

CDR3 residues: CASSPGGGANGELFF. The CDR3 DNA reads TGCGCCAGCAGCCCGGGAGGGGGGGCCAACGGGGAGCTGTTTTTT. The gene calls are TRBV5-1 and TRBJ2-2; TRBD2 matches 8 bases. CDR1 is SGHRS, CDR2 YFSETQ, per germline. This CDR3 region has 15 residues. Trimming took 4 bases from V and 7 from J; bases not matched to a gene: 9.

The chain recombines TRBV2 with TRBJ1-5; TRBD1 agrees at 8 bases. V shed 5 bases and J 2 bases; nucleotides not matched to a gene: 5. This CDR3 has 15 residues. Germline CDR1 reads SNHLY; CDR2 reads FYNNEI. CDR3 bases: TGTGCCAGCAGTCTGGACAGGGCCCGCAATCAGCCCCAGCATTTT. Its protein is CASSLDRARNQPQHF. The full variable domain, with the rest looked up from reference TRBV2 and TRBJ1-5, is EPEVTQTPSHQVTQMGQEVILRCVPISNHLYFYWYRQILGQKVEFLVSFYNNEISEKSEIFDDQFSVERPDGSNFTLKIRSTKLEDSAMYFCASSLDRARNQPQHFGDGTRLSIL.

The CDR3, as DNA: TGTGCCAGCAGCCAAGTGGGGGGAGAGACCCAGTACTTC. Its protein is CASSQVGGETQYF. The rearrangement joins TRBV14 to TRBJ2-5; tentative D call: TRBD2 (6 bases). The CDR3 length is 13 residues. Per the germline V gene, CDR1 is SGHDN and CDR2 is FVKESK. V dropped 1 base and J dropped 4 bases, with 7 bases sitting between them.

This clone was seen a single time. This chain connects TRBV2 to TRBJ1-2; TRBD1 matches 10 bases. J lost 7 bases, V lost 5 bases, and 4 bases had no gene match. CDR3 length: 13 amino acids. Germline V CDR1 and CDR2: SNHLY, FYNNEI. The CDR3 loop is CASSTGTGVGYTF. The DNA of the CDR3 is TGTGCCAGCAGTACTGGGACAGGGGTTGGCTACACCTTC. Drawing the rest from reference TRBV2 and TRBJ1-2, the complete variable domain is EPEVTQTPSHQVTQMGQEVILRCVPISNHLYFYWYRQILGQKVEFLVSFYNNEISEKSEIFDDQFSVERPDGSNFTLKIRSTKLEDSAMYFCASSTGTGVGYTFGSGTRLTVV.

DNA for the CDR3: TGTGCTAGTGGTTTGGTTTTAGGTATACAGCATCCTGGAAACACCATATATTTT. Translation gives CASGLVLGIQHPGNTIYF. The V and J genes are TRBV12-5 and TRBJ1-3; D gene unclear. Per germline, CDR1 LGHNT and CDR2 FRNRAP. The CDR3 loop spans 18 amino acids. V lost 0 bases to trimming and J lost 2 bases, with 17 bases between them.

The CDR3 coding sequence is TGTGCCAGCAGCACGAGTCCGACCGGGACAGGGAACACCATATATTTT. Amino acids: CASSTSPTGTGNTIYF. This chain connects TRBV7-2 to TRBJ1-3; 9 bases map to TRBD1. The ends lost 5 bases at V and 7 bases at J; junction bases unmatched: 12. The length of the CDR3 is 16 residues. CDR1 SGHTA and CDR2 FQGNSA come from the germline V gene.

CDR3 amino acids: CASSIAGRGEKLFF. The CDR3 DNA is TGCGCCAGCAGTATCGCGGGACGTGGGGAAAAACTGTTTTTT. J is TRBJ1-4 and V is TRBV5-1, with D tentatively TRBD1 (5 bases). Trimming left V 5 bases short and J 8 bases short, with 16 bases between. Germline CDR1 reads SGHRS; CDR2 reads YFSETQ. The CDR3 runs 14 residues.